What follows are 25 T cell receptor beta chains derived from one specimen sequenced in a study of blood T cells in healthy people across ages. A second PCR, run for about 7 to 11 cycles, used a sample-barcoded 5' primer plus a J-beta primer mix. From the 5' RACE reads, TCRdb called clonotypes with MiXCR, one entry per CDR3 protein. The table has around 990,000 distinct CDR3 sequences, 35% to 40% seen once. The sequencing sample was made of blood. The receptors come from a man aged 18-30 years in good health.

The chain recombines TRBV4-2 with TRBJ2-6; TRBD1 might be the D (6 bases). The CDR3 length is 18 residues. The germline CDR1 and CDR2 sequences are LGHNA and YNFKEQ. V lost 1 base, J lost 1 base, and 14 bases lay in between. The chain's CDR3 is CASSQVLGAESGANVLTF. CDR3 nucleotide sequence: TGTGCCAGCAGCCAAGTCTTGGGGGCCGAATCTGGGGCCAACGTCCTGACTTTC.

V and J are TRBV10-3 and TRBJ2-3; 7 nucleotides align to TRBD2. The CDR3 has 12 amino acids. Germline V gene data show CDR1 as ENHRY and CDR2 as SYGVKD. V was clipped by 10 bases and J by 1 base; unmatched bases: 2. The CDR3 sequence is CATGGGTDTQYF. CDR3 sequence (DNA): TGTGCCACTGGGGGGGGCACAGATACGCAGTATTTT.

This chain joins TRBV5-1 and TRBJ2-3, with D perhaps being TRBD1 or TRBD2 (6 bases each). Trimming cost V 4 bases and J 5 bases, with 17 bases left between them. Per germline, CDR1 SGHRS and CDR2 YFSETQ. The length of the CDR3 is 15 residues. The chain's CDR3 is CASSPPEGGQDTQYF. The CDR3 DNA reads TGCGCCAGCAGCCCCCCGGAAGGGGGGCAAGATACGCAGTATTTT.

This chain uses TRBV7-2 with TRBJ2-1, with D maybe TRBD2 (5 bases). Trimming took off 4 bases at V and 1 base at J, with 20 bases between the two ends. This CDR3 region has 18 residues. The V gene's germline CDR1 is SGHTA and CDR2 FQGNSA. CDR3 loop: CASSSLGREQSSYNEQFF. The CDR3 DNA reads TGTGCCAGCAGCTCCCTAGGCCGGGAACAGTCATCCTACAATGAGCAGTTCTTC.

This clonotype was detected only a few times. The V call is TRBV9, the J call TRBJ1-4; no definite D call. V gave up 0 bases and J gave up 7 bases, with 10 bases separating them. CDR1 and CDR2 (germline): SGDLS, YYNGEE. This CDR3 spans 14 amino acids. CDR3 amino acids: CASSVDGMVEKLFF. The CDR3 bases are TGTGCCAGCAGCGTAGACGGAATGGTTGAAAAACTGTTTTTT.

This clonotype was counted once. One end of the junction fails to match germline, which may point to a read error. CDR3 amino acids: CSARGESEAFF. The CDR3 DNA follows: TGCAGTGCCAGAGGAGAGTCTGAAGCTTTCTTT. The V and J genes are TRBV20-1 and TRBJ1-1; D ambiguous. The CDR3 is made up of 11 amino acids. Germline CDR1 and CDR2: DFQATT and SNEGSKA (reference sequence).

The chain employs TRBV9 and TRBJ1-1; 11 bases match TRBD1. V dropped 6 bases and J dropped 4; count of bases not matched to a gene: 8. Per germline, CDR1 SGDLS and CDR2 YYNGEE. CDR3 length equals 15 residues. CDR3 region: CASNRGDRGVTEAFF. The CDR3 DNA reads TGTGCCAGCAACCGGGGGGACAGGGGGGTCACTGAAGCTTTCTTT.

This clonotype came up a few times. J is TRBJ2-1 and V is TRBV4-3; perhaps TRBD2 as D (5 bases). The germline gives CDR1 LGHNA, CDR2 YSLEER. Trimming shortened V by 1 base and J by 7 bases, and 11 bases separated the two germline ends. CDR3 size: 14 residues. The CDR3 sequence is CASSQGGFENEQFF. CDR3 in DNA: TGCGCCAGCAGCCAAGGCGGGTTTGAAAATGAGCAGTTCTTC.

This clonotype was recorded a few times. This rearrangement joins TRBV29-1 to TRBJ2-5; no definite D call. This CDR3 is built from 11 residues. The V gene lost 4 bases and the J gene lost 11 bases, with 14 bases spanning the gap. Germline CDR1 is SQVTM and CDR2 is ANQGSEA. CDR3 sequence: CSVAQPNEQYF. The CDR3 nucleotides are TGCAGCGTTGCCCAGCCCAATGAGCAGTACTTC.

The chain uses TRBV3-1 and TRBJ1-4, with unresolved D. There are 14 residues in the CDR3. V was clipped by 3 bases and J by 0 bases, with 5 bases between them. Germline V gene sequence: CDR1 LGHDT, CDR2 YNNKEL (reference sequence). The CDR3 nucleotides read TGTGCCAGCAGCCACCGGCCAACTAATGAAAAACTGTTTTTT. Translation: CASSHRPTNEKLFF.

This chain uses TRBV21-1 with TRBJ1-6; whether TRBD1, the table's D call, matches the DNA was not checked. TRBV21-1 is reported as a pseudogene. CDR3 length: 13 residues. The CDR3 loop is CASRGSQYSLLHF. The CDR3 DNA sequence: TGTGCCAGTCGGGGCAGCCAATATTCACTCCTCCACTTT.

This clonotype occurred a few times. The rearrangement joins TRBV7-6 to TRBJ2-5, with D perhaps TRBD1 (5 bases). This CDR3 has 14 residues. V was clipped by 4 bases and J by 5 bases, with 14 bases between them. Germline CDR1 and CDR2: SGHVS and FNYEAQ. The CDR3 spells CASSSRRQQETQYF. In DNA, the CDR3 is TGTGCCAGCAGCTCCCGCCGACAGCAGGAGACCCAGTACTTC.

The chain joins TRBV28 to TRBJ2-7, with D possibly TRBD1 on 6 matching bases. CDR1 MDHEN and CDR2 SYDVKM come from the germline V gene. CDR3 length equals 14 residues. V lost 6 bases to trimming and J lost 3 bases, with 15 bases between them. Here the CDR3 DNA reads TGTGCCAGCAGCAACCGGGACATTTACTACGAGCAGTACTTC. It codes for CASSNRDIYYEQYF. The full variable domain, rest sourced from reference TRBV28 and TRBJ2-7, is DVKVTQSSRYLVKRTGEKVFLECVQDMDHENMFWYRQDPGLGLRLIYFSYDVKMKEKGDIPEGYSVSREKKERFSLILESASTNQTSMYLCASSNRDIYYEQYFGPGTRLTVT.

This chain uses TRBV2 with TRBJ2-6; no clear D gene. From germline, CDR1 is SNHLY and CDR2 FYNNEI. The CDR3 consists of 16 residues. The germline V and J ends were trimmed by 9 bases and 4 bases, with 19 bases remaining between them. In DNA form, the CDR3 reads TGTGCCAGTGGTTTTTTTCTGATAACCGGGGCCAACGTCCTGACTTTC. Amino acids: CASGFFLITGANVLTF.

The CDR3 nucleotides are TGCGCCAGCATAGGGTCCTACAATGAGCAGTTCTTC. It is translated as CASIGSYNEQFF. The gene calls are TRBV5-1 and TRBJ2-1; D not resolved. The CDR3 totals 12 residues. From germline, CDR1 is SGHRS and CDR2 YFSETQ. Trimming removed 6 bases at V and 1 base at J, with 5 bases between.

This clonotype has just a few counts. This chain connects TRBV7-8 to TRBJ2-7, with TRBD1 as a possible D gene (6 bases). Germline values: CDR1 SGHVS, CDR2 FQNEAQ. This CDR3 comprises 16 residues. Between the trimmed V and J ends, which lost 2 bases and 3 bases, there was a span of 17 bases. This chain's CDR3 is CASSLKGGTVDYEQYF. CDR3 sequence (DNA): TGTGCCAGCAGCTTAAAAGGGGGAACAGTCGACTACGAGCAGTACTTC.

The V gene is TRBV9, the J gene TRBJ1-1; tentatively, D is TRBD1 (5 bases). Deletions cut 4 bases from V and 7 bases from J, with 20 bases between. The length of the CDR3 is 15 residues. Germline V gene lookup returns CDR1 SGDLS and CDR2 YYNGEE. DNA of the CDR3: TGTGCCAGCAGCAAAGACCGGGACGGATGGTATGAAGCTTTCTTT. The encoded protein is CASSKDRDGWYEAFF.

The rearrangement joins TRBV3-1 to TRBJ2-1; D might be TRBD1 (6 bases). The CDR3 is 16 amino acids. V was trimmed by 0 bases and J by 5 bases, leaving 14 bases between them. The V gene's germline CDR1 is LGHDT and CDR2 YNNKEL (reference sequence). CDR3 protein: CASSQDPQGSNNEQFF. CDR3 DNA: TGTGCCAGCAGCCAAGATCCTCAGGGGAGTAACAATGAGCAGTTCTTC.

The V and J genes are TRBV27 and TRBJ1-2; D not certain. The V end lost 5 bases, the J end lost 1 base, and 14 bases lay between the germline ends. Germline V gives CDR1 MNHEY, CDR2 SMNVEV (reference sequence). CDR3 size: 15 residues. The CDR3 loop is CASSTNPGVNYGYTF. For the CDR3, the DNA is TGTGCCAGCAGTACGAATCCCGGAGTTAACTATGGCTACACCTTC.

This chain connects TRBV10-3 to TRBJ2-2; D is ambiguous. Trimming removed 9 bases at V and 5 bases at J, with 10 bases between. The length of the CDR3 is 12 residues. Germline-derived CDR1 and CDR2 are ENHRY and SYGVKD. CDR3 sequence: CAISGRTGELFF. The CDR3 nucleotides are TGTGCCATATCCGGACGGACCGGGGAGCTGTTTTTT.

The chain combines TRBV11-2 with TRBJ2-1; D possibly uses TRBD1 or TRBD2 (5 bases each). Deletions cut 1 base from V and 12 bases from J, with 7 bases between. Germline loops: CDR1 SGHAT, CDR2 FQNNGV. The CDR3 is made up of 11 amino acids. The CDR3 loop reads CASSLGGWQFF. The CDR3, as DNA: TGTGCCAGCAGCTTAGGGGGGTGGCAGTTCTTC.

This clonotype showed up just a few times. This chain links TRBV7-2 with TRBJ1-1; D remains ambiguous. V shed 1 base and J shed 1 base, with 10 bases lying between them. The CDR3 is made up of 15 amino acids. CDR1 is SGHTA and CDR2 is FQGNSA in the germline V gene. The CDR3 bases are TGTGCCAGCAGCTTAGATCCGGAATCGAACACTGAAGCTTTCTTT. Amino acid sequence: CASSLDPESNTEAFF.

This chain joins TRBV15 and TRBJ2-7; either TRBD1 or TRBD2 may supply D (6 bases each). Trimming removed 0 bases from V and 4 bases from J, with 13 bases in between. Germline CDR1 reads LNHNV; CDR2 reads YYDKDF (reference sequence). The CDR3 totals 15 residues. As DNA, the CDR3 is TGTGCCACCAGCAGAGATGTAAGGGGGGATTACGAGCAGTACTTC. It is translated as CATSRDVRGDYEQYF.

This clonotype was detected only once. The CDR3 loop reads CASSVDEGVTEAFF. For the CDR3, the DNA is TGTGCCAGCAGCGTAGATGAAGGGGTGACTGAAGCTTTCTTT. The V and J genes are TRBV9 and TRBJ1-1; TRBD1 is a possible D gene (5 bases). Trimming took off 0 bases at V and 5 bases at J, with 11 bases between the two ends. The CDR3 sequence is 14 residues long. Per germline, CDR1 SGDLS and CDR2 YYNGEE.

The chain combines TRBV12-3 or TRBV12-4 with TRBJ2-3; D remains ambiguous. The CDR3 extends over 14 amino acids. The V gene lost 8 bases and the J gene lost 0 bases, with 12 bases spanning the gap. CDR3: CASHLPGSTDTQYF. The CDR3 DNA sequence: TGTGCCAGCCATCTGCCGGGCAGCACAGATACGCAGTATTTT.